This TCR beta chain came from a study of CD8+ T cells in alopecia areata. The CDR3 runs to 12 residues. V was trimmed by 5 bases and J by 2 bases, leaving 10 bases between them. The germline CDR1 and CDR2 sequences are GTSNPN and SVGIG (reference sequence). Documented treatment: oral pan-JAK inhibitor, 5-10 mg twice daily. Only a few counts were recorded for this clone. It was cDNA, reverse transcribed from extracted RNA, that served as the sequencing template. The assay was immunoSEQ multiplex PCR, and TCRdb's table has in-frame clones only and misses some. The sample holds roughly 70,000 clones, about 30% seen once.

Here the sequenced sample was CD8+ T cells sorted from blood, taken at week 4, from a patient treated with tofacitinib. The sequence was obtained from a human donor with alopecia areata. The gene calls are TRBV30 and TRBJ2-7; D perhaps matches TRBD1 (5 bases). The CDR3 DNA reads as TGTGCCTGGGGCCTAGGGGCCTACGAGCAGTACTTC. Protein sequence: CAWGLGAYEQYF. Supplemented by reference TRBV30 and TRBJ2-7, the full variable domain reads SQTIHQWPATLVQPVGSPLSLECTVEGTSNPNLYWYRQAAGRGLQLLFYSVGIGQISSEVPQNLSASRPQDRQFILSSKKLLLSDSGFYLCAWGLGAYEQYFGPGTRLTVT.